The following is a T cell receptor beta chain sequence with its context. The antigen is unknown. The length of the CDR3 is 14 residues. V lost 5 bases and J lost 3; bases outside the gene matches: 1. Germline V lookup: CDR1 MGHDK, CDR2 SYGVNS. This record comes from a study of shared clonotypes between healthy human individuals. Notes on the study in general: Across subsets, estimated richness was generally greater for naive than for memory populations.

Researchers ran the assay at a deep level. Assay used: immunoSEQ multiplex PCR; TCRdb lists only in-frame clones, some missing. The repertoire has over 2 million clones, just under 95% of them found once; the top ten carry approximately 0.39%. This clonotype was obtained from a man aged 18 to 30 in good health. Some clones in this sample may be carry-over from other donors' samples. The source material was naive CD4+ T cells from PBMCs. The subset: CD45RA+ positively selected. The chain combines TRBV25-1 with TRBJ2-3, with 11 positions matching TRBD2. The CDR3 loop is CASSTSGRTDTQYF. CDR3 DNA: TGTGCCAGCAGTACTAGCGGGAGAACAGATACGCAGTATTTT.